This section outlines one TCR beta chain sequence together with its context. The data were taken from a study of cytomegalovirus exposure and HLA in healthy donors. The V gene's germline CDR1 is SGHNT and CDR2 YYREEE (reference sequence). The V segment lost 3 bases and the J segment 2 bases; nucleotides outside the gene matches: 4. The CDR3 has 16 amino acids. Primers for the PCR totalled 60 Vbeta and 13 Jbeta. The assay was immunoSEQ multiplex PCR, and TCRdb's table has in-frame clones only and misses some. The table lists under 200,000 clones, 80% of them singletons. The chain joins TRBV5-4 to TRBJ2-7; 14 bases match TRBD2. Sequencing was done on a sample of PBMCs. The source is a woman in her fifties or sixties in good health and CMV-seropositive. The CDR3 loop is CASSWTSGRRPYEQYF. The CDR3 region has the DNA TGTGCCAGCAGCTGGACTAGCGGGAGGAGACCCTACGAGCAGTACTTC.